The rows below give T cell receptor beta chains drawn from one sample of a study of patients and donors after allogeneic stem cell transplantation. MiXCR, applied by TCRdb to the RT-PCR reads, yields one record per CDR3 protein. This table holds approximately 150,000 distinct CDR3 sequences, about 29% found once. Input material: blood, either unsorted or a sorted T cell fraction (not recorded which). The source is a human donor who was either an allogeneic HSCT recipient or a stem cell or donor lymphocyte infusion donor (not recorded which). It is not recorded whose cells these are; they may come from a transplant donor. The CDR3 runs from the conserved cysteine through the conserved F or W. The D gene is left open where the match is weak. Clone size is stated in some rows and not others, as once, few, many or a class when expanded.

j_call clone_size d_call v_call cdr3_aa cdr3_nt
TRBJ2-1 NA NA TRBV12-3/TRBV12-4 CATLASRYNEQFF TGTGCCACCTTGGCTAGCAGATACAATGAGCAGTTCTTC
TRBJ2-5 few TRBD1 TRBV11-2 CATSQGGVQETQYF TGTGCCACCTCACAGGGGGGAGTTCAAGAGACCCAGTACTTC
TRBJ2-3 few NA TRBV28 CASSLRWQGLDTQYF TGTGCCAGCAGTCTTCGGTGGCAGGGGTTAGATACGCAGTATTTT
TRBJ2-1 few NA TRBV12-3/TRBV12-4 CASISNWGGGEQFF TGTGCCAGTATTAGCAATTGGGGAGGAGGTGAGCAGTTCTTC
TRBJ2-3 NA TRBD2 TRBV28 CAITLAADTQYF TGTGCCATAACACTAGCGGCGGATACGCAGTATTTT
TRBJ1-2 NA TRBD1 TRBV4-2 CASSQGIGGDRAYTF TGTGCCAGCAGCCAAGGGATCGGCGGGGACAGGGCGTACACCTTC
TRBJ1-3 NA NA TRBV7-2 CASSSGMGNTIYF TGTGCCAGCAGCTCCGGGATGGGAAACACCATATATTTT
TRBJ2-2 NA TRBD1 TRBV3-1 CASSQLQGTGELFF TGTGCCAGCAGCCAATTACAGGGGACCGGGGAGCTGTTTTTT
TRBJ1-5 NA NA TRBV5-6 CASSFRSSNQPQHF TGTGCCAGCAGCTTTCGGAGTAGCAATCAGCCCCAGCATTTT
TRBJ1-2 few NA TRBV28 CASRPSYHGGYTF TGTGCCAGCAGACCCTCATATCACGGGGGCTACACCTTC
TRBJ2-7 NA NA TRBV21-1 CASNPRERIYEQYF TGTGCCAGCAACCCCAGGGAAAGGATATACGAGCAGTACTTC
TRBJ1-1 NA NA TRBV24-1 CATSVGGSNTEAFF TGTGCCACCAGTGTTGGGGGATCGAACACTGAAGCTTTCTTT
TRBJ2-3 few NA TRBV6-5 CASSLGRSTDTQYF TGTGCCAGCAGTTTAGGAAGGAGCACAGATACGCAGTATTTT
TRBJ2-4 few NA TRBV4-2 CASSQPHRWDGENIQYF TGTGCCAGCAGCCAACCGCACCGCTGGGACGGGGAAAACATTCAGTACTTC
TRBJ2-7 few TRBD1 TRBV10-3 CAISVAGGYEQYF TGTGCCATCAGTGTCGCAGGGGGCTACGAGCAGTACTTC
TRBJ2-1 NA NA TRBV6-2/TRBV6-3 CASSYFPPRQLYNEQFF TGTGCCAGCAGTTACTTTCCGCCTCGTCAGCTTTACAATGAGCAGTTCTTC
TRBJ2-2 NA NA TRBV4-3 CASSQGTAGELFF TGCGCCAGCAGCCAAGGGACAGCCGGGGAGCTGTTTTTT
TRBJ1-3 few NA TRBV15 CATSVGGRAGNTIYF TGTGCCACCAGCGTTGGGGGCAGGGCTGGAAACACCATATATTTT
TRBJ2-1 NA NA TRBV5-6 CASSFFGPSSYNEQFF TGTGCCAGCAGCTTTTTTGGACCGAGCTCCTACAATGAGCAGTTCTTC
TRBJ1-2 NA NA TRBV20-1 CSARDTGIYGYTF TGCAGTGCTAGGGACACAGGGATCTATGGCTACACCTTC
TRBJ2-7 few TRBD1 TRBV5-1 CASSLARTGWSYEQYF TGCGCCAGCAGCTTGGCCCGGACAGGGTGGTCCTACGAGCAGTACTTC
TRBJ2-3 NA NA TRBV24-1 CATSDGPTDTQYF TGTGCCACCAGTGATGGGCCAACAGATACGCAGTATTTT
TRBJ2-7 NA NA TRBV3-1 CASSQAAGSEQYF TGTGCCAGCAGCCAAGCAGCAGGGAGCGAGCAGTACTTC
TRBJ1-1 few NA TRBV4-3 CASSQDLGTEAFF TGCGCCAGCAGCCAAGACCTAGGGACTGAAGCTTTCTTT
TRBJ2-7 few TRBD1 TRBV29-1 CSVGDRGLSEQYF TGCAGCGTTGGGGACAGGGGTTTGTCCGAGCAGTACTTC
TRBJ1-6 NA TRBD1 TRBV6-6 CASSETGPLHDSPLHF TGTGCCAGCAGCGAGACAGGGCCTTTACACGATTCACCCCTCCACTTT
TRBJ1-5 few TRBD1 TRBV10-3 CAISEGTGVDGNQPQHF TGTGCCATCAGTGAAGGGACAGGTGTCGATGGCAATCAGCCCCAGCATTTT
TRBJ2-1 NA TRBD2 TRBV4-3 CASSQMFAGLANEQFF TGCGCCAGCAGCCAAATGTTTGCCGGACTAGCGAATGAGCAGTTCTTC
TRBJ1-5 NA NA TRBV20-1 CSAPSGTSGQPQHF TGCAGTGCTCCCTCCGGGACGTCGGGTCAGCCCCAGCATTTT
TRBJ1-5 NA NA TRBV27 CASSQRGGSNQPQHF TGTGCCAGCAGTCAAAGAGGGGGTAGCAATCAGCCCCAGCATTTT
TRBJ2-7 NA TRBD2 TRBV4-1 CASSPRRLAGGEQYF TGCGCCAGCAGCCCACGCCGGCTAGCGGGAGGCGAGCAGTACTTC
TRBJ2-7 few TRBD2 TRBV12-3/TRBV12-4 CASSETGLANEQYF TGTGCCAGCAGCGAAACGGGACTAGCGAACGAGCAGTACTTC
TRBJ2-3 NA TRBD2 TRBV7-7 CAIGRLAGVADTQYF TGTGCCATCGGTCGACTAGCGGGAGTCGCAGATACGCAGTATTTT
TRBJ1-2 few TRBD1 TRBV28 CASRQGQGGNGYTF TGTGCCAGCAGGCAGGGACAGGGAGGTAATGGCTACACCTTC
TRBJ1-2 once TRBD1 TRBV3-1 CASSRDGLGQGSYGYTF TGTGCCAGCAGCCGGGATGGCCTTGGACAGGGGAGCTATGGCTACACCTTC
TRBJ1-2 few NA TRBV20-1 CKSQAGYGYTF TGCAAATCGCAGGCGGGCTATGGCTACACCTTC
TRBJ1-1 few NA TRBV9 CASVDEGTEAFF TGTGCCAGCGTTGACGAAGGGACTGAAGCTTTCTTT
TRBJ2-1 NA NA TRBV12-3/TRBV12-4 CASSPPGLSSYNEQFF TGTGCCAGCAGTCCGCCGGGACTGAGCTCCTACAATGAGCAGTTCTTC
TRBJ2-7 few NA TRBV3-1 CASSQDLGRYEQYF TGTGCCAGCAGCCAAGACCTAGGACGATACGAGCAGTACTTC
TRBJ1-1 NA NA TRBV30 CAWSWGRNTEAFF TGTGCCTGGAGTTGGGGTAGGAACACTGAAGCTTTCTTT
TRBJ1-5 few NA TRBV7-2 CASGRNQPQHF TGTGCCAGCGGGCGCAATCAGCCCCAGCATTTT
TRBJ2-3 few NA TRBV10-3 CAISPLVAADTQYF TGTGCCATCAGTCCTTTGGTAGCGGCAGATACGCAGTATTTT
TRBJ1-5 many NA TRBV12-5 CASGWSSGTKPQHF TGTGCTAGTGGCTGGTCTTCAGGGACCAAGCCCCAGCATTTT
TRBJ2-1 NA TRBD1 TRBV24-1 CATSDPGTGKRGEQFF TGTGCCACCAGTGATCCCGGGACAGGGAAGAGGGGTGAGCAGTTCTTC
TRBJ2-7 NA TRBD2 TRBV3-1 CASSQDASGVREQYF TGTGCCAGCAGCCAAGATGCTAGCGGCGTACGAGAGCAGTACTTC